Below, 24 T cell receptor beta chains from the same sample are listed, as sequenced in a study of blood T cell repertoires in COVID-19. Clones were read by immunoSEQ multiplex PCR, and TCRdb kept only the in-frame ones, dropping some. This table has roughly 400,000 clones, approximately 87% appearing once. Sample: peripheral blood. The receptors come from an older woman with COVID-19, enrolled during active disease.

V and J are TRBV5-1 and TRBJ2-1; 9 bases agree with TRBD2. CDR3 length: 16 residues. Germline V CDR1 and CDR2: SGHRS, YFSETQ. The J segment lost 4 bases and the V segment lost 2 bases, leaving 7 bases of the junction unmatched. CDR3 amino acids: CASSFNLAGKYNEQFF. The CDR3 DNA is TGCGCCAGCAGCTTCAACCTAGCGGGGAAATACAATGAGCAGTTCTTC.

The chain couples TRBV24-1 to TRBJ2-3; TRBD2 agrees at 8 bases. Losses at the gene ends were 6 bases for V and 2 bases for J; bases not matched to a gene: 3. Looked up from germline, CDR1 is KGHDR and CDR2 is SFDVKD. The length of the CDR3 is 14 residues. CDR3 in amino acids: CATSRGGNTDTQYF. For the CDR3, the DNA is TGTGCCACCAGTCGGGGGGGCAACACAGATACGCAGTATTTT.

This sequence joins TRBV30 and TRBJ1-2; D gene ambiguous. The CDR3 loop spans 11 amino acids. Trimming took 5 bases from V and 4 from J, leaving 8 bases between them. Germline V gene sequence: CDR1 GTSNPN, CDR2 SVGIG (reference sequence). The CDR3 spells CAWERFYGYTF. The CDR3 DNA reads TGTGCCTGGGAGAGATTCTATGGCTACACCTTC.

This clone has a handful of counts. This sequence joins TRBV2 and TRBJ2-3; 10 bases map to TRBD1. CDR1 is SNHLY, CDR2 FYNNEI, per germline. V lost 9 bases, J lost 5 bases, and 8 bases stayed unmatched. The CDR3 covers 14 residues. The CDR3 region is CARSGDRGGDTQYF. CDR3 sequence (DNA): TGTGCCAGATCCGGGGACAGGGGTGGAGATACGCAGTATTTT.

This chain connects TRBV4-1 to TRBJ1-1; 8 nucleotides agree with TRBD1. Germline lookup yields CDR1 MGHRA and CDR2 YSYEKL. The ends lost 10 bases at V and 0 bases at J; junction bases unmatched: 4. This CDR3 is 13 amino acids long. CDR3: CATGTGVNTEAFF. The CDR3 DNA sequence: TGCGCCACTGGGACAGGCGTGAACACTGAAGCTTTCTTT.

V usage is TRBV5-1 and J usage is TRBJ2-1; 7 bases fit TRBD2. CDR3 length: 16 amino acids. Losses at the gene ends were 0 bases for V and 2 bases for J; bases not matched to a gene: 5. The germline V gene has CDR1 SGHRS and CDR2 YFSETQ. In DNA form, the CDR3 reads TGCGCCAGCAGCTTGGTAGCGGGCCCCCCCTACAATGAGCAGTTCTTC. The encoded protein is CASSLVAGPPYNEQFF.

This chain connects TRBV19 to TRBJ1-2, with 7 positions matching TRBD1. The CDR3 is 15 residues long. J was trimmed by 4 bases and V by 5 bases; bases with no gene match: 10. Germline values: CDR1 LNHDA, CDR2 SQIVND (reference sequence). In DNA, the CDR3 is TGTGCCAGTAGTGCAGGGGGTTCGGACACCTATGGCTACACCTTC. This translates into CASSAGGSDTYGYTF.

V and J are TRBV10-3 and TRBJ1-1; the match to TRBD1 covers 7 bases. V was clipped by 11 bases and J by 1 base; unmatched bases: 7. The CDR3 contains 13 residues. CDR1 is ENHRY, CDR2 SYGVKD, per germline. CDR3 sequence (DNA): TGTGCCGTCGCAGGGGGAACGAACACTGAAGCTTTCTTT. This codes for CAVAGGTNTEAFF.

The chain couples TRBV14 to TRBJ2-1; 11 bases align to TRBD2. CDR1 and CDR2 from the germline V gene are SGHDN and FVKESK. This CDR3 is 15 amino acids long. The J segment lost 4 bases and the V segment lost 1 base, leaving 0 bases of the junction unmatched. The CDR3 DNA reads TGTGCCAGCAGCCAAGGACTAGCGGGGTACAATGAGCAGTTCTTC. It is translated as CASSQGLAGYNEQFF.

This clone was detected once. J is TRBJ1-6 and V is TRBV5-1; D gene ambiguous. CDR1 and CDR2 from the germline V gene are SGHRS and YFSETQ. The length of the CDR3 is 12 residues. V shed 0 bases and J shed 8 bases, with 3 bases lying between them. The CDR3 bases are TGCGCCAGCAGCTTGGAGCATTCACCCCTCCACTTT. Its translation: CASSLEHSPLHF.

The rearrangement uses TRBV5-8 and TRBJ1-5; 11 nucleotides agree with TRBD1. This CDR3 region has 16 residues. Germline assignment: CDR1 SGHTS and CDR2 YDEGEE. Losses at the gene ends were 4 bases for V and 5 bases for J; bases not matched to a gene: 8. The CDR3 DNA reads TGTGCCAGCAGCCGACTCCCGGGACAGGGGGATCAGCCCCAGCATTTT. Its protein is CASSRLPGQGDQPQHF.

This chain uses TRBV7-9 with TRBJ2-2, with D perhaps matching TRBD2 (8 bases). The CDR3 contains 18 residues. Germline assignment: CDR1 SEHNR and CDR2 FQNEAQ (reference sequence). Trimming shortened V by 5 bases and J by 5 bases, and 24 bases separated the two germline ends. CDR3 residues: CASSRRASGGGSTGELFF. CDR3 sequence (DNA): TGTGCCAGCAGCCGACGGGCCTCGGGAGGGGGCAGTACCGGGGAGCTGTTTTTT. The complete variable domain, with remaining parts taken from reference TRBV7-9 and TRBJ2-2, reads DTGVSQNPRHKITKRGQNVTFRCDPISEHNRLYWYRQTLGQGPEFLTYFQNEAQLEKSRLLSDRFSAERPKGSFSTLEIQRTEQGDSAMYLCASSRRASGGGSTGELFFGEGSRLTVL.

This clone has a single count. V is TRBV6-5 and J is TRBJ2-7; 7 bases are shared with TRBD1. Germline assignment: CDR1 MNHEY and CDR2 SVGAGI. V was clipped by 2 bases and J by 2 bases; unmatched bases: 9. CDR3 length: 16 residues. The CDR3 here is CASSYSPWTGAYEQYF. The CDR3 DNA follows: TGTGCCAGCAGTTACAGCCCTTGGACAGGAGCCTACGAGCAGTACTTC.

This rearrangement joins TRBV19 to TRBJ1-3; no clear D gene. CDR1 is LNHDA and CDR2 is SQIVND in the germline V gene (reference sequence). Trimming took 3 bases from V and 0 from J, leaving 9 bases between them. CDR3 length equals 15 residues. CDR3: CASSIGLLSGNTIYF. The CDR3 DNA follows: TGTGCCAGTAGTATCGGTTTACTCTCTGGAAACACCATATATTTT.

This CDR3 reads CASSTGGPSSYNSPLHF. The CDR3 DNA reads as TGTGCCAGCTCCACGGGGGGCCCGAGCTCCTATAATTCACCCCTCCACTTT. The chain carries TRBV19 and TRBJ1-6, with a weak D call TRBD1 (6 bases). Trimming took 9 bases from V and 0 from J, leaving 18 bases between them. CDR1 is LNHDA, CDR2 SQIVND, per germline (reference sequence). This CDR3 is built from 17 residues.

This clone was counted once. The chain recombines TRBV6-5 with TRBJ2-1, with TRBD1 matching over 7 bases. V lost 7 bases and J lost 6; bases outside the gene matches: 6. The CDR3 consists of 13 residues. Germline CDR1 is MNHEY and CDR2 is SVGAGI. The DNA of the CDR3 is TGTGCCAGCACCGTCCCAGGGGGCAATGAGCAGTTCTTC. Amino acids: CASTVPGGNEQFF.

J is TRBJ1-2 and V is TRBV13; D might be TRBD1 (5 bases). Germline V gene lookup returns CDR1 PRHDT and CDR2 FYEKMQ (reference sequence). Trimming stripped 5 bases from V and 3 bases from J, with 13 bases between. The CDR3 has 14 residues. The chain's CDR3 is CASSAGGSYYGYTF. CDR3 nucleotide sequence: TGTGCCAGCAGCGCCGGGGGTTCCTACTATGGCTACACCTTC. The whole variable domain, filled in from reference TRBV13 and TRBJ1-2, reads AAGVIQSPRHLIKEKRETATLKCYPIPRHDTVYWYQQGPGQDPQFLISFYEKMQSDKGSIPDRFSAQQFSDYHSELNMSSLELGDSALYFCASSAGGSYYGYTFGSGTRLTVV.

The CDR3 is CAWSLGSYEKLFF. The CDR3 DNA follows: TGTGCCTGGAGTTTGGGCAGCTATGAAAAACTGTTTTTT. The V and J genes are TRBV30 and TRBJ1-4; no reliable D call. Between the trimmed V and J ends, which lost 2 bases and 6 bases, there was a span of 10 bases. The germline V gene encodes CDR1 GTSNPN and CDR2 SVGIG (reference sequence). The CDR3 is 13 amino acids.

The CDR3 sequence: CASSRAPSEQYF. The CDR3 coding sequence is TGTGCCAGCAGCCGGGCCCCGTCCGAGCAGTACTTC. The gene calls are TRBV3-1 (or the pseudogene TRBV3-2) and TRBJ2-7, with D unclear. The CDR3 has 12 residues. The V gene lost 4 bases and the J gene lost 6 bases, with 10 bases spanning the gap. Germline CDR1 and CDR2: LGHDT and YNNKEL (reference sequence).

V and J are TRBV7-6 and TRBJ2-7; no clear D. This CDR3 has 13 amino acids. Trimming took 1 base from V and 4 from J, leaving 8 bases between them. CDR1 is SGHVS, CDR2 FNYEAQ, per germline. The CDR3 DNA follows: TGTGCCAGCAGCTTAGGGTTACAGTACGAGCAGTACTTC. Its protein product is CASSLGLQYEQYF.

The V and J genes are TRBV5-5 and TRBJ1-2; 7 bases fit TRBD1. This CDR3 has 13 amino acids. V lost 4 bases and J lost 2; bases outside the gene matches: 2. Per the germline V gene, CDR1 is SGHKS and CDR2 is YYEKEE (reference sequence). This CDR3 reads CASSQTGNYGYTF. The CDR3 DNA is TGTGCCAGCAGCCAGACAGGGAACTATGGCTACACCTTC.

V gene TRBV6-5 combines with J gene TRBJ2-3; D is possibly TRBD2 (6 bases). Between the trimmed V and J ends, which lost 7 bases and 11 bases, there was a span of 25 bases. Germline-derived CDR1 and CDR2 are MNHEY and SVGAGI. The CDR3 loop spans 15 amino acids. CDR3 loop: CASTMTSGAALEQYF. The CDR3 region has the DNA TGTGCCAGCACCATGACATCGGGAGCCGCACTGGAGCAGTATTTT.

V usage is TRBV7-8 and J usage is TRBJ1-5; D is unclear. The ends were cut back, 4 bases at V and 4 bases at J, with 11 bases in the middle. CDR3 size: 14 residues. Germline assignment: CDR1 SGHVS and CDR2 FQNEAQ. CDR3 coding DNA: TGTGCCAGCAGCTGGTTCGCGGCGAATCAGCCCCAGCATTTT. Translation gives CASSWFAANQPQHF.

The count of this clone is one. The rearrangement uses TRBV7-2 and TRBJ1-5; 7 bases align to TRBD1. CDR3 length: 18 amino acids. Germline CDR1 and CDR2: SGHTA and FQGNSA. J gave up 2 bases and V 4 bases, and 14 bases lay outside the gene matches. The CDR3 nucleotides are TGTGCCAGCAGCTACCGACAGGGCGGATCAGGAGGCAATCAGCCCCAGCATTTT. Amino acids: CASSYRQGGSGGNQPQHF.